This T cell receptor beta chain was recorded in a study of spatial heterogeneity in lung cancer. Trimming removed 9 bases from V and 2 bases from J; junction bases left unmatched: 21. The CDR3 has 19 amino acids. Per germline, CDR1 MGHDK and CDR2 SYGVNS. TCRdb reprocessed the 5' RACE reads via MiXCR and lists one record per CDR3 protein. The sample lists some 7,800 distinct CDR3 sequences; roughly 6.5% were seen once. The time point was: sample taken at primary tumor resection. The sample holds many counts of this clonotype. The antigen is not known. General study points: Estimated coverage of tumor T cells was about 7% for alpha and about 14% for beta chains. The number of expanded tumor alpha and beta chains correlated with mutation number.

The V and J genes are TRBV25-1 and TRBJ2-7; TRBD1 matches 11 bases. This sequence originates from a male donor with early-stage non-small cell lung cancer. Sequencing was performed on lung tumor tissue, taken at surgery. The CDR3 bases are TGTGCCAGGATACCTTTAGGGGACAGGGGGGTCCGATCCCCCTACGAGCAGTACTTC. This sequence encodes CARIPLGDRGVRSPYEQYF.